Following are 17 T cell receptor beta chains from one sample sequenced in a study of identical twins. TCRdb re-called the 5' RACE reads through MiXCR, storing one row per CDR3 protein. The sample has around 1.7 million distinct CDR3 sequences; 32% are singletons. The source material was cord blood. Receptor source: a newborn girl in good health.

This chain's CDR3 is CSARQGNQPQYF. CDR3 DNA: TGCAGTGCTAGACAGGGCAATCAGCCCCAGTACTTC. V is TRBV20-1 and J is TRBJ2-5; D may be TRBD1 (5 bases). The CDR3 extends over 12 amino acids. CDR1 DFQATT and CDR2 SNEGSKA come from the germline V gene (reference sequence). Trimming cost V 2 bases and J 9 bases, with 13 bases left between them.

A word on this clonotype: One end of the junction fails to match germline, which may point to a read error. The genes are TRBV27 and TRBJ2-1, with 9 bases matching TRBD2. The CDR3 runs 17 residues. The V gene's germline CDR1 is MNHEY and CDR2 SMNVEV (reference sequence). CDR3 sequence reads: CASSSPSLAGNYDEQFF. CDR3 bases: TGTGCCAGCAGTTCCCCTAGCCTAGCGGGAAACTACGATGAGCAGTTCTTC.

This clonotype came up a few times. The rearrangement joins TRBV20-1 to TRBJ2-4, with a weak D call TRBD1 (5 bases). The V and J ends lost 0 bases and 2 bases respectively, with 17 bases between them. Germline CDR1 DFQATT, CDR2 SNEGSKA (reference sequence). The CDR3 is made up of 17 amino acids. The CDR3 is CSARDGGRVISKNIQYF. As DNA, the CDR3 is TGCAGTGCTAGAGATGGCGGCAGGGTGATATCCAAAAACATTCAGTACTTC.

V is TRBV4-2 and J is TRBJ2-4; 9 bases are a match to TRBD2. TRBJ2-5 explains the end of the DNA better; the J call may be wrong. Germline V gene data show CDR1 as LGHNA and CDR2 as YNFKEQ. The CDR3 contains 18 residues. The CDR3 spells CASSQGSSGDFVSETQYF. CDR3 coding DNA: TGTGCCAGCAGCCAAGGCTCTAGCGGGGATTTTGTTTCGGAGACCCAGTACTTC.

The chain links TRBV9 to TRBJ1-5; D gene uncertain. With 4 bases removed from V and 6 bases from J, the gap between germline ends came to 11 bases. Germline V gene data show CDR1 as SGDLS and CDR2 as YYNGEE. The CDR3 is 13 amino acids. CDR3 sequence: CASSPDLSQPQHF. CDR3 nucleotides: TGTGCCAGCAGCCCGGACCTCAGTCAGCCCCAGCATTTT.

The genes are TRBV27 and TRBJ2-3; D gene uncertain. The CDR3 runs 18 residues. The V and J ends lost 5 bases and 2 bases respectively, with 23 bases between them. Germline V lookup: CDR1 MNHEY, CDR2 SMNVEV (reference sequence). For the CDR3, the DNA is TGTGCCAGCAGTCCATCCATCGGGTCGTCGCGGCTCACAGATACGCAGTATTTT. Translating gives CASSPSIGSSRLTDTQYF.

This clonotype was observed a few times. The chain has TRBV5-1 and TRBJ2-3; maybe TRBD2 (6 bases). With 3 bases removed from V and 4 bases from J, the gap between germline ends came to 12 bases. Germline lookup yields CDR1 SGHRS and CDR2 YFSETQ. This CDR3 has 14 residues. The CDR3 loop is CASSSQTSPDTQYF. Here the CDR3 DNA reads TGCGCCAGCAGCTCCCAAACTAGCCCAGATACGCAGTATTTT.

The gene calls are TRBV9 and TRBJ2-1; D call uncertain. V was cut by 3 bases and J by 4 bases, with 11 bases left in between. The CDR3 covers 14 residues. CDR1 is SGDLS and CDR2 is YYNGEE in the germline V gene. The CDR3, as DNA: TGTGCCAGCAGCGCCAACCTCGGTTACAATGAGCAGTTCTTC. Protein: CASSANLGYNEQFF.

J is TRBJ1-5 and V is TRBV7-6; 7 nucleotides line up with TRBD1. Looked up from germline, CDR1 is SGHVS and CDR2 is FNYEAQ. The CDR3 runs 15 residues. Trimming removed 1 base from V and 5 bases from J; junction bases left unmatched: 5. The DNA of the CDR3 is TGTGCCAGCAGCTTAGAGACAGGGATTCATCAGCCCCAGCATTTT. This encodes CASSLETGIHQPQHF.

This clonotype showed up just a few times. V gene TRBV27 combines with J gene TRBJ1-1; D perhaps matches TRBD1 (5 bases). CDR1 is MNHEY, CDR2 SMNVEV, per germline (reference sequence). CDR3 size: 13 residues. V was shortened by 5 bases and J by 3 bases, with 10 bases between the two germline ends. CDR3 sequence: CASSIGTDTEAFF. Written as DNA, the CDR3 is TGTGCCAGCAGTATAGGGACGGACACTGAAGCTTTCTTT.

The rearrangement links TRBV6-6 to TRBJ2-2; TRBD1 is a possible D gene (6 bases). Germline CDR1 and CDR2: MNHNY and SVGAGI (reference sequence). V was clipped by 10 bases and J by 1 base, with 13 bases between them. The CDR3 contains 14 residues. The DNA for the CDR3 is TGTGCCACTGTTGGGGGCGGGAACACCGGGGAGCTGTTTTTT. Encoded protein: CATVGGGNTGELFF.

A remark on this clonotype: This could be a read error, since a much larger clone is one nucleotide away. This sequence joins TRBV27 and TRBJ2-3; possibly TRBD1 for D (6 bases). The germline gives CDR1 MNHEY, CDR2 SMNVEV (reference sequence). The CDR3 sequence is 13 residues long. The CDR3 region is CASSLWGPDTRYF. CDR3 nucleotide sequence: TGTGCCAGCAGTTTATGGGGGCCAGATACGCGGTATTTT.

The chain combines TRBV29-1 with TRBJ1-4; D ambiguous. The germline gives CDR1 SQVTM, CDR2 ANQGSEA. V lost 0 bases to trimming and J lost 10 bases, with 21 bases between them. The CDR3 loop spans 16 amino acids. CDR3 sequence: CSVEDPHLTEGGKLFF. The CDR3 nucleotides read TGCAGCGTTGAAGACCCCCACCTCACGGAGGGAGGAAAACTGTTTTTT.

The V call is TRBV7-9, the J call TRBJ2-1, with 8 bases fitting TRBD2. Per germline, CDR1 SEHNR and CDR2 FQNEAQ (reference sequence). V lost 2 bases to trimming and J lost 4 bases; unmatched junction nucleotides: 16. CDR3 length: 19 amino acids. The CDR3 sequence: CASSLTSGGTILHYNEQFF. CDR3 nucleotide sequence: TGTGCCAGCAGCTTAACAAGCGGGGGCACCATTCTACATTACAATGAGCAGTTCTTC.

In its sample, this clonotype was seen a few times. The rearrangement joins TRBV7-2 to TRBJ2-3, with 10 nucleotides matching TRBD2. J lost 4 bases, V lost 5 bases, and 6 bases had no gene match. The germline V gene has CDR1 SGHTA and CDR2 FQGNSA. The CDR3 spans 15 residues. In DNA form, the CDR3 reads TGTGCCAGCAGCGGGCCGGGACTAGCGTCAGATACGCAGTATTTT. Amino acid sequence: CASSGPGLASDTQYF.

This clonotype was recorded a few times. This chain uses TRBV6-5 with TRBJ2-7; weak D call: TRBD2 (6 bases). The V and J ends lost 5 bases and 2 bases respectively, with 13 bases between them. Germline lookup yields CDR1 MNHEY and CDR2 SVGAGI. The CDR3 contains 14 residues. Here the CDR3 DNA reads TGTGCCAGCAGTACGACTAGTCTAACCTACGAGCAGTACTTC. As protein: CASSTTSLTYEQYF.

This chain joins TRBV6-1 and TRBJ2-7; D possibly corresponds to TRBD2 (5 bases). There are 13 residues in the CDR3. V was clipped by 11 bases and J by 4 bases, with 18 bases between them. CDR1 and CDR2 from the germline V gene are MNHNS and SASEGT. CDR3 amino acids: CAHRGNSRYEQYF. The CDR3 nucleotides are TGTGCCCACAGAGGGAACTCGCGTTACGAGCAGTACTTC.